A selection of T cell receptor beta chains follows, all from one sample in a study of T cell changes during pregnancy in multiple sclerosis. Clones were sequenced by immunoSEQ multiplex PCR, and TCRdb holds only the in-frame ones, with some missing. The repertoire consists of about 56,000 clones, with 80% to 90% occurring once and the leading ten covering less than 6%. The sequencing input was peripheral blood from another person, used as feeder cells. The receptors were gathered from a human donor whose cells served as feeder cells for cultures in a pregnancy study. The CDR3 runs from the conserved cysteine through the conserved F or W. A D gene is named only where the DNA matches it firmly. Rows give clone size only sometimes, using once, few, many, or a class for an expanded clone.

V: TRBV5-8; J: TRBJ2-1; D: .; size: .; DNA: TGTGCCAGCAGCTGGAGGGGACGCGGAACTAATGAGCAGTTCTTC; CDR3: CASSWRGRGTNEQFF
V: TRBV27; J: TRBJ1-5; D: .; size: .; DNA: TGTGCCAGCAGTTTATCGAGGGAACAGGGCCAGCCCCAGCATTTT; CDR3: CASSLSREQGQPQHF
V: TRBV7-2; J: TRBJ2-2; D: .; size: .; DNA: TGTGCCAGCAGCTTTCGGATCACCGGGGAGCTGTTTTTT; CDR3: CASSFRITGELFF
V: TRBV5-4; J: TRBJ1-6; D: .; size: .; DNA: TGTGCCAGCAGCTTGGATGGGAATTCACCCCTCCACTTT; CDR3: CASSLDGNSPLHF
V: TRBV9; J: TRBJ1-2; D: TRBD1; size: .; DNA: TGTGCCAGCAGCGTAGCAACAGGGGGCTACTATGGCTACACCTTC; CDR3: CASSVATGGYYGYTF
V: TRBV6-5; J: TRBJ2-7; D: TRBD1; size: .; DNA: TGTGCCAGCAGTTACACGCAAACGGACAGGGGCGAGCAGTACTTC; CDR3: CASSYTQTDRGEQYF
V: TRBV5-5; J: TRBJ2-3; D: TRBD1; size: .; DNA: TGTGCCAGCAGACGATTCCCGGGACAGGTATTCACAGATACGCAGTATTTT; CDR3: CASRRFPGQVFTDTQYF
V: TRBV7-2; J: TRBJ1-1; D: TRBD1; size: .; DNA: TGTGCCAGCAGACCTCCCTGGACAGGGGGCGGAACTGAAGCTTTCTTT; CDR3: CASRPPWTGGGTEAFF
V: TRBV10-3; J: TRBJ1-2; D: TRBD1; size: .; DNA: TGTGCCATCAGTGCTCGGGGACAGGCGAGTTTGGTCTATGGCTACACCTTC; CDR3: CAISARGQASLVYGYTF
V: TRBV19; J: TRBJ1-5; D: .; size: .; DNA: TGTGCTACTCAGCAGGCGGCTAACAATCAGCCCCAGCATTTT; CDR3: CATQQAANNQPQHF
V: TRBV19; J: TRBJ1-4; D: .; size: .; DNA: TGTGCCAGTAGTAGTTCGGGGGGACCCACACCCCGAAAACTGTTTTTT; CDR3: CASSSSGGPTPRKLFF
V: TRBV6-5; J: TRBJ1-6; D: .; size: .; DNA: TGTGCCAGCAGTTACGTAATGAATTCACCCCTCCACTTT; CDR3: CASSYVMNSPLHF
V: TRBV15; J: TRBJ2-7; D: .; size: .; DNA: TGTGCCACCAGCAGAGGGGGCTACTACGAGCAGTACTTC; CDR3: CATSRGGYYEQYF
V: TRBV9; J: TRBJ2-1; D: .; size: .; DNA: TGTGCCAGCAGCGTAGAAGAGCGCCTGTACAATGAGCAGTTCTTC; CDR3: CASSVEERLYNEQFF
V: TRBV27; J: TRBJ1-5; D: TRBD1; size: .; DNA: TGTGCCAGCAGTTCGGGACAGTTTAGTCAGCCCCAGCATTTT; CDR3: CASSSGQFSQPQHF
V: TRBV5-1; J: TRBJ1-1; D: .; size: .; DNA: TGCGCCAGCAGCCCACAACAGGGAACTGAAGCTTTCTTT; CDR3: CASSPQQGTEAFF
V: TRBV2; J: TRBJ1-1; D: .; size: .; DNA: TGTGCCAGCAGTGGGGTCAGAAAGAACACTGAAGCTTTCTTT; CDR3: CASSGVRKNTEAFF
V: TRBV4-3; J: TRBJ2-6; D: .; size: .; DNA: TGCGCCAGCAGCCAAGAAGCCAGCTCTGGGGCCAACGTCCTGACTTTC; CDR3: CASSQEASSGANVLTF
V: TRBV7-9; J: TRBJ1-3; D: .; size: .; DNA: TGTGCCAGCAGCTCCCGGGGTGCAGGAGCTGGAAACACCATATATTTT; CDR3: CASSSRGAGAGNTIYF
V: TRBV5-4; J: TRBJ1-2; D: .; size: .; DNA: TGTGCCAGCAGCTTGGCCGTCGCGGGACTGGATAACTATGGCTACACCTTC; CDR3: CASSLAVAGLDNYGYTF
V: TRBV2; J: TRBJ2-5; D: .; size: .; DNA: TGTGCCAGCAAATACCAAGAGACCCAGTACTTC; CDR3: CASKYQETQYF
V: TRBV19; J: TRBJ2-6; D: TRBD1; size: .; DNA: TGTGCCAGTAGGACAGGGCGCTCTGGGGCCAACGTCCTGACTTTC; CDR3: CASRTGRSGANVLTF
V: TRBV19; J: TRBJ2-4; D: .; size: .; DNA: TGTGCCAGTAGACCGACGGCGGGGTACGGAAACATTCAGTACTTC; CDR3: CASRPTAGYGNIQYF
V: TRBV7-7; J: TRBJ2-5; D: .; size: .; DNA: TGTGCTAGCAGCTTAGTTGGGGGACAAGAGACCCAGTACTTC; CDR3: CASSLVGGQETQYF
V: TRBV5-4; J: TRBJ1-5; D: TRBD1; size: .; DNA: TGTGCCAGCAGCAAAGGGACAGGGGGTCAGCCCCAGCATTTT; CDR3: CASSKGTGGQPQHF
V: TRBV6-1; J: TRBJ1-5; D: .; size: .; DNA: TGTGCCAGCAGTGAAGAGGTTGGGGTGACAGAAAGCAATCAGCCCCAGCATTTT; CDR3: CASSEEVGVTESNQPQHF
V: TRBV4-3; J: TRBJ2-7; D: .; size: few; DNA: TGCGCCAGCAGCCAGACTAGACAGTTCCAGCAGTACTTC; CDR3: CASSQTRQFQQYF
V: TRBV10-3; J: TRBJ2-7; D: TRBD1; size: .; DNA: TGTGCCATCAGTGAGTCGGGACAGGGGGCTCTCGAGCAGTACTTC; CDR3: CAISESGQGALEQYF
V: TRBV9; J: TRBJ2-1; D: .; size: .; DNA: TGTGCCAGCAGCGTAGCTGGTGAGAATGAGCAGTTCTTC; CDR3: CASSVAGENEQFF
V: TRBV5-1; J: TRBJ1-6; D: .; size: .; DNA: TGCGCCAGCAGCTTGCCAGGGGAATCACCCCTCCACTTT; CDR3: CASSLPGESPLHF
V: TRBV11-2; J: TRBJ1-1; D: .; size: .; DNA: TGTGCCAGCAGCTTAGATGGAGCCCCGGGGACTGAAGCTTTCTTT; CDR3: CASSLDGAPGTEAFF
V: TRBV10-3; J: TRBJ2-1; D: .; size: .; DNA: TGTGCCATCAGTGATTCAGGCCCCTCATACAATGAGCAGTTCTTC; CDR3: CAISDSGPSYNEQFF
V: TRBV5-1; J: TRBJ1-2; D: .; size: .; DNA: TGCGCCAGCAGCTCTGACGGTAACTATGGCTACACCTTC; CDR3: CASSSDGNYGYTF
V: TRBV5-1; J: TRBJ2-1; D: TRBD1; size: .; DNA: TGCGCCAGCGTCCCGACAGGGGGAGCCCAATCCTACAATGAGCAGTTCTTC; CDR3: CASVPTGGAQSYNEQFF
V: TRBV1; J: TRBJ2-6; D: .; size: .; DNA: TGCACCAGCAGCATCCGTAGTTGTGCACAAAGTCGGGCCAACGTCCTGACTTTC; CDR3: CTSSIRSCAQSRANVLTF
V: TRBV6-5; J: TRBJ1-4; D: TRBD1; size: .; DNA: TGTGCCAGCAGTTTAATACAGGGGAGCGAAAAACTGTTTTTT; CDR3: CASSLIQGSEKLFF
V: TRBV2; J: TRBJ1-2; D: .; size: .; DNA: TGTGCCAGCAGTGATACAAGGGGGTACAATGGCTACACCTTC; CDR3: CASSDTRGYNGYTF
V: TRBV7-8; J: TRBJ1-2; D: .; size: few; DNA: TGTGCCAGCAGCAACGCCTATGGCTACACCTTC; CDR3: CASSNAYGYTF
V: TRBV2; J: TRBJ1-2; D: .; size: once; DNA: TGTGCCAGCAGTGAGGCCAGGGGATTTGATGGCTACACCTTC; CDR3: CASSEARGFDGYTF
V: TRBV5-1; J: TRBJ2-1; D: .; size: .; DNA: TGCGCCAGCAGCCAAACCATGGGAAATGAGCAGTTCTTC; CDR3: CASSQTMGNEQFF
V: TRBV4-2; J: TRBJ1-2; D: TRBD1; size: few; DNA: TGTGCCAGCAGCCAAACCCAGGGGGCGCGAAATGGCTACACCTTC; CDR3: CASSQTQGARNGYTF
V: TRBV5-6; J: TRBJ1-5; D: .; size: .; DNA: TGTGCCAGCAGCCTGTTTACTAGTACAGGCAATCAGCCCCAGCATTTT; CDR3: CASSLFTSTGNQPQHF
V: TRBV7-9; J: TRBJ2-7; D: .; size: .; DNA: TGTGCCAGCAGCCCTACTGGCACCGACTACGAGCAGTACTTC; CDR3: CASSPTGTDYEQYF
V: TRBV27; J: TRBJ2-7; D: TRBD2; size: .; DNA: TGTGCCAGCAGTCCCCTAGCGGGAGGGTACGAGCAGTACTTC; CDR3: CASSPLAGGYEQYF
V: TRBV7-9; J: TRBJ2-2; D: .; size: .; DNA: TGTGCCAGCAGCAAAAGGCGGGACACTAACACCGGGGAGCTGTTTTTT; CDR3: CASSKRRDTNTGELFF
V: TRBV6-6; J: TRBJ1-5; D: .; size: .; DNA: TGTGCCAGCAGAGCGACGGTACTTCAGCCCCAGCATTTT; CDR3: CASRATVLQPQHF
V: TRBV29-1; J: TRBJ1-2; D: .; size: .; DNA: TGCAGCGTCCTACCTACTGTTAACTATGGCTACACCTTC; CDR3: CSVLPTVNYGYTF
V: TRBV28; J: TRBJ1-6; D: .; size: .; DNA: TGTGCCAGCAGTTTAAGGCCAGGGGCGGGTAATTCACCCCTCCACTTT; CDR3: CASSLRPGAGNSPLHF
V: TRBV19; J: TRBJ1-1; D: .; size: few; DNA: TGTGCCAGTACTCCGTACGGGCCCTCACGATCCACTGAAGCTTTCTTT; CDR3: CASTPYGPSRSTEAFF
V: TRBV25-1; J: TRBJ1-1; D: .; size: .; DNA: TGTGCCAGCAGCCGACAGCCGGACACTGAAGCTTTCTTT; CDR3: CASSRQPDTEAFF
V: TRBV6-1; J: TRBJ2-7; D: .; size: .; DNA: TGTGCCACCACTACCCCCAGGGTGCACGAGCAGTACTTC; CDR3: CATTTPRVHEQYF
V: TRBV7-2; J: TRBJ1-4; D: .; size: .; DNA: TGTGCCAGCAGCACAACAGGGTCTAATGAAAAACTGTTTTTT; CDR3: CASSTTGSNEKLFF
V: TRBV5-1; J: TRBJ1-1; D: .; size: once; DNA: TGCGCCAGCAGCTCGAGAGACAGGCTGAACACTGAAGCTTTCTTT; CDR3: CASSSRDRLNTEAFF
V: TRBV28; J: TRBJ1-1; D: .; size: once; DNA: TGTGCCAGCCGGGACGGTGGGACTGAAGCTTTCTTT; CDR3: CASRDGGTEAFF